This T cell receptor beta chain was retrieved from a study of CD8 T cells in ankylosing spondylitis. The sample holds many counts of this clonotype. This CDR3 contains 13 residues. Trimming removed 4 bases from V and 1 base from J, with 8 bases in between. From germline, CDR1 is SGHTS and CDR2 YDEGEE. 5'-RACE, quantitative and with molecular barcodes, yielded the TCR beta libraries. From the 5' RACE reads, TCRdb called clonotypes with MiXCR, one entry per CDR3 protein. This sample has 200,000 or so distinct CDR3 sequences, with roughly 26% found just once. Sequencing input: blood, either unsorted or a sorted T cell fraction (not recorded which). This TCR derives from a male donor with ankylosing spondylitis or in good health (not recorded which). This chain connects TRBV5-8 to TRBJ1-1; D remains unclear. DNA for the CDR3: TGTGCCAGCAGCATTCAGGAGAACACTGAAGCTTTCTTT. It specifies CASSIQENTEAFF.